This T cell receptor (beta chain) was identified in a study of OX40 agonist ivuxolimab in advanced cancers. Study-wide context: The drug used for patients, ivuxolimab, was an agonistic anti-OX40 (CD134) antibody. Patients received ivuxolimab, an intravenous treatment, every 2 weeks at 0.01 to 10 mg/kg.

CDR3 length equals 15 residues. The V gene's germline CDR1 is SEHNR and CDR2 FQNEAQ (reference sequence). This clone has just one count. Its target is not known. Overall study findings and caveats: The study did not work out the antigen specificity of the expanded peripheral T cells. On average, CD8+ T cells had more expanded clones than CD4+.

Some clones are missing from TCRdb's copy, which holds only in-frame ones; the method was immunoSEQ multiplex PCR. Of about 28,000 clones listed, about 90% are singletons. The rearrangement links TRBV7-9 to TRBJ2-5; perhaps D is TRBD1 or TRBD2 (5 bases each). Judging by the DNA end, TRBJ2-7 fits better; the J call may be wrong. The sequenced sample was CD4+ or CD8+ T cells sorted from blood, obtained in a trial of the OX40 agonist ivuxolimab. The receptor was derived from an adult with an advanced solid tumor such as melanoma, head and neck, liver or kidney cancer. The CDR3 nucleotides are TGTGCCAGCAGCTTCGGGGCATCCAAGCACTACGAGCAGTACTTC. Protein sequence: CASSFGASKHYEQYF.